This T cell receptor beta chain was profiled in a study of cytomegalovirus exposure and HLA in healthy donors. Measured with immunoSEQ multiplex PCR; TCRdb has only the in-frame clones, and not every one. This table holds around 150,000 clones, 85% to 90% found once. The CDR3 has 14 residues. The germline gives CDR1 SGHRS, CDR2 YFSETQ. Deletions cut 7 bases from V and 0 bases from J, with 13 bases between. V is TRBV5-1 and J is TRBJ2-5; unclear D gene. The TCR sequence derives from a man aged 18 to 29 in good health and CMV-seropositive. The sequenced sample was PBMCs. Here the CDR3 DNA reads TGCGCCAGCGGATTATTAGCAGACCAAGAGACCCAGTACTTC. Encoded protein: CASGLLADQETQYF.